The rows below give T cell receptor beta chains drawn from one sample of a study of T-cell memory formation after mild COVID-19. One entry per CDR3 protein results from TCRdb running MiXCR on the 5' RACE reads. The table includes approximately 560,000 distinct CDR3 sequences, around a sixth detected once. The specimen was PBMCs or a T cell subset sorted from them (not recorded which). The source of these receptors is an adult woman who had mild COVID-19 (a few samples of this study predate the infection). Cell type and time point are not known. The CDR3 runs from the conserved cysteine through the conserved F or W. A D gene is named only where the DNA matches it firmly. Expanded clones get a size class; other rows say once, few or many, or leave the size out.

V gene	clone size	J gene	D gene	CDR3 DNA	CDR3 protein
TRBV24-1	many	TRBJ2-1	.	TGTGCCACCAGGGATCAGGACACCTCCTACAATGAGCAGTTCTTC	CATRDQDTSYNEQFF
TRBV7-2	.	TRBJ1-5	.	TGTGCCAGCAGCTTAGGGAGGAGGAGGAATCAGCCCCAGCATTTT	CASSLGRRRNQPQHF
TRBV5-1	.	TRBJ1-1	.	TGCGCCAGCAGCTTGGCCGTGGGGTTCACTGAAGCTTTCTTT	CASSLAVGFTEAFF
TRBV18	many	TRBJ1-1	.	TGTGCCAGCTCCCCTCGGGAGAACACTGAAGCTTTCTTT	CASSPRENTEAFF
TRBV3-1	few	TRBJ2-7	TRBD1	TGTGCCAGCAGCCGCAGACAGGGTAGCTCCTACGAGCAGTACTTC	CASSRRQGSSYEQYF
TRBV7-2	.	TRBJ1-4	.	TGTGCCAGCAGCCTGACAGCAAACTATAATGAAAAACTGTTTTTT	CASSLTANYNEKLFF
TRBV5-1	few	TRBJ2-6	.	TGCGCCAGCATGTCCCGCCCAGGGCTTAACTCTGGGGCCAACGTCCTGACTTTC	CASMSRPGLNSGANVLTF
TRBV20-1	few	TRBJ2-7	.	TGCAGTGCTAGGAATTCTGCTAGGGGGGGGTACGAGCAGTACTTC	CSARNSARGGYEQYF
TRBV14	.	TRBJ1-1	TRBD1	TGTGCCAGCAGCCAGTCAGGGGGCTGGACTGAAGCTTTCTTT	CASSQSGGWTEAFF
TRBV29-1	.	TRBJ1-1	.	TGCAGCGTTGTACGGACAGTAGAAGCTTTCTTT	CSVVRTVEAFF
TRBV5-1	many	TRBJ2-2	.	TGCGCCAGCAGCCCCAGTGGGGGCGGCACCGGGGAGCTGTTTTTT	CASSPSGGGTGELFF
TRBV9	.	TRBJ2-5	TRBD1	TGTGCCAGCAGCGCGGACCGGGCAGGGGGGACCCAGTACTTC	CASSADRAGGTQYF
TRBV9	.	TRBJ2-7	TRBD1	TGTGCCAGCAGCGTAACCGGGACAGGGGTCGAGCAGTACTTC	CASSVTGTGVEQYF
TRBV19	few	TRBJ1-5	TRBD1	TGTGCCAGTTGGGTGGGACAGGGGATGGGCCAGCCCCAGCATTTT	CASWVGQGMGQPQHF
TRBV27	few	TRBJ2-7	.	TGTGCCAGCAGTACGGCCCGGGGTTTTGAGCAGTACTTC	CASSTARGFEQYF
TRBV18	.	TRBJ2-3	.	TGTGCCAGCTCACCACGCCACCGCACAGATACGCAGTATTTT	CASSPRHRTDTQYF
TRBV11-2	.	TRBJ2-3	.	TGTGCCAGCAGCCAGGATCGGGGTACGCAGTATTTT	CASSQDRGTQYF
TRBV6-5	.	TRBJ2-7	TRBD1	TGTGCCAGCAGCTCCGGGACAGGGTCCATCTACGAGCAGTACTTC	CASSSGTGSIYEQYF
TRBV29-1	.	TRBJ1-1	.	TGCAGTATATACGGGCAGGGGATAATGAACACTGAAGCTTTCTTT	CSIYGQGIMNTEAFF
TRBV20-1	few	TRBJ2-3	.	TGCAGTGCCAAGTTTTGGCGGGGACGCACAGATACGCAGTATTTT	CSAKFWRGRTDTQYF
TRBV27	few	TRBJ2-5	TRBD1	TGTGCCAGCAGTGCAGGGGGGACCCAGTACTTC	CASSAGGTQYF
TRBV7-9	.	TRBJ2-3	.	TGTGCCAGCAGCACCACTTGGGGGGGGCCTAGCACAGATACGCAGTATTTT	CASSTTWGGPSTDTQYF
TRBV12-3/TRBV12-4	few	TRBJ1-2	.	TGTGCCAGCAGTGGTATGCCGGCTAACTATGGCTACACCTTC	CASSGMPANYGYTF
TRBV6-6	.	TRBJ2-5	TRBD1	TGTGCCAGCACTCTACAGGGGGAGAGTCGGGAGACCCAGTACTTC	CASTLQGESRETQYF
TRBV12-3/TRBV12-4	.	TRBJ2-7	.	TGTGCCAGCAGTTTCAGCTTGTTAGCGGACCCCCTCGAGCAGTACTTC	CASSFSLLADPLEQYF
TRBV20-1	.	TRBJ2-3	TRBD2	TGCAGTGCTAGAACGGGAGGGCCGACAGATACGCAGTATTTT	CSARTGGPTDTQYF
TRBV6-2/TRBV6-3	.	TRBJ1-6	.	TGTGCCAGCCGCCCCCGGAATTCACCCCTCCACTTT	CASRPRNSPLHF
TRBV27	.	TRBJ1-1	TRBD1	TGTGCCAGCAGGCGAGACAGGGCAGCCTTTGAAGCTTTCTTT	CASRRDRAAFEAFF
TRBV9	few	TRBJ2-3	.	TGTGCCAGCACCCTCGGGACTCTCGGCACAGATACGCAGTATTTT	CASTLGTLGTDTQYF
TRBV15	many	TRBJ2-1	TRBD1	TGTGCCACCAGCAGAGGCCCGGGACAGGGGAGTTACAATGAGCAGTTCTTC	CATSRGPGQGSYNEQFF
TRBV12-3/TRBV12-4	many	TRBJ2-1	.	TGTGCCAGCAGTCCCCGGACAGTATCCTCCTACAATGAGCAGTTCTTC	CASSPRTVSSYNEQFF
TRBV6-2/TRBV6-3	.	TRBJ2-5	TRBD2	TGTGCCAGCAGTTCCGACAGGGGACTAGCGGGAGGGAATGTGGCAGAGACCCAGTACTTC	CASSSDRGLAGGNVAETQYF
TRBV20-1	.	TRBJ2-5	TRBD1	TGCAGTAGAGGGGACAGGGTAGGGAGAGAGACCCAGTACTTC	CSRGDRVGRETQYF
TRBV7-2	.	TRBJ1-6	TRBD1	TGTGCCAGCAGCCTAGACAGGGGTTTGAGATCACCCCTCCACTTT	CASSLDRGLRSPLHF
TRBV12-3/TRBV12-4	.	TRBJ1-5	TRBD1	TGTGCCAGCAGTTTCGGGACAGATGGCAATCAGCCCCAGCATTTT	CASSFGTDGNQPQHF
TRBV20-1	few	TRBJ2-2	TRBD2	TGCAGTGCACTCACGGGGGGGCGAAACACCGGGGAGCTGTTTTTT	CSALTGGRNTGELFF
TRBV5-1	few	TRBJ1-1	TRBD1	TGCGCCAGCAGCTCGGACAGGACTGAAGCTTTCTTT	CASSSDRTEAFF
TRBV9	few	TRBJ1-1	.	TGTGCCAGCAGCGTAGGGGGCGCGGGCACTGAAGCTTTCTTT	CASSVGGAGTEAFF
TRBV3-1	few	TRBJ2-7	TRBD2	TGTGCCAGCAGCCAAGCCCTTACTAGCGGGGGTTCCTACGAGCAGTACTTC	CASSQALTSGGSYEQYF
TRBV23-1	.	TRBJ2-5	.	TGCGCCAGCAGCCGGTCGCATAAACAAGAGACCCAGTACTTC	CASSRSHKQETQYF
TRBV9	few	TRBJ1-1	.	TGTGCCAGCAGCTCCGGTCGGACAGTGAACACTGAAGCTTTCTTT	CASSSGRTVNTEAFF
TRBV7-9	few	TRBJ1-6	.	TGTGCCAGCAGCCTTGGGACGGGGAATTCACCCCTCCACTTT	CASSLGTGNSPLHF
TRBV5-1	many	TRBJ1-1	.	TGCGCCAGCAGCCCCTGGGCAGCAAACACTGAAGCTTTCTTT	CASSPWAANTEAFF
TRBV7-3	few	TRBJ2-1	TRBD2	TGTGCCAGCAGCCCTACCCTAGCGGGCGTCAATGAGCAGTTCTTC	CASSPTLAGVNEQFF
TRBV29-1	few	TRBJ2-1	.	TGCAGCGTTGAAAGCAGGAGGAATGAGCAGTTCTTC	CSVESRRNEQFF
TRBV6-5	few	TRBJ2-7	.	TGTGCCAGCAGTTATGATGGGTATCGCGAGCAGTACTTC	CASSYDGYREQYF
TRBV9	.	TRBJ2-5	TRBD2	TGTGCCAGCAGCGTAGGAGCTAGCGGAGAATCCCAGTACTTC	CASSVGASGESQYF
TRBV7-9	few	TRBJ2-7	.	TGTGCCAGCAGCTCAGTCGAGACTCTGGAGCAGTACTTC	CASSSVETLEQYF
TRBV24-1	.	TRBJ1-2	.	TGTGCCACCAGTGATCACGGGGTTTCTGGCTACACCTTC	CATSDHGVSGYTF
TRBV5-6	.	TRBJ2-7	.	TGTGCCAGCAGCCCTACGGTGGAGGCCTACGAGCAGTACTTC	CASSPTVEAYEQYF
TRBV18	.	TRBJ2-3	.	TGTGCCAGCTCAGAGGTCTCGGACACAGATACGCAGTATTTT	CASSEVSDTDTQYF
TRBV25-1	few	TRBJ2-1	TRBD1	TGTGCCAGCAGTGAGACACCGGGACAGGGATACAATGAGCAGTTCTTC	CASSETPGQGYNEQFF
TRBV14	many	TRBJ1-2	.	TGTGCCAGCAGCCGATCAGGGCCGGGCTATGGCTACACCTTC	CASSRSGPGYGYTF
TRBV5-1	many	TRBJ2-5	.	TGCGCCAGCAGGCCGAGGGGAGAGACCCAGTACTTC	CASRPRGETQYF
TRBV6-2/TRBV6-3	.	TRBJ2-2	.	TGTGCCAGCAGTCAGAACCACTTCAGGGGGGAGCTGTTTTTT	CASSQNHFRGELFF
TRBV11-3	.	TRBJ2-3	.	TGTGCCAGCAGCAAGGGGGTGCCTAGCGGAGGCACAGATACGCAGTATTTT	CASSKGVPSGGTDTQYF
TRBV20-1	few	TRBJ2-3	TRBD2	TGCAGTGCATACCCCCTCGCAGCGGGGGAACCTACTAGCACAGATACGCAGTATTTT	CSAYPLAAGEPTSTDTQYF
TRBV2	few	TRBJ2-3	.	TGTGCCAGCAGTCTAGAACCCACAGATACGCAGTATTTT	CASSLEPTDTQYF
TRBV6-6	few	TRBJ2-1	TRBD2	TGTGCCAGCAGTTACTCCGGGTGGCTAGCGGGAGGCCCGGACGCCTCCAATGAGCAGTTCTTC	CASSYSGWLAGGPDASNEQFF